This TCR beta chain is from a study of blood T cell repertoires in COVID-19. At the level of the study: T cells, B-cell-depleted T cells, or PBMCs supplied cDNA or gDNA.

Original data processing: Estimation of nucleated cell counts relied on the amplification of reference gene primers. Repertoires were generated with immunoSEQ multiplex PCR, while TCRdb's copy carries only in-frame clones and drops some. That table supplies the V and J calls and clone size; D and trimming were determined from the DNA. This table has about 180,000 clones, around 80% appearing once. The Seattle site enrolled patients during active infection and followed them longitudinally. This CDR3 region has 14 residues. V was pared by 2 bases and J by 8 bases, with 3 bases of the junction left unmatched. Germline CDR1 is MDHEN and CDR2 is SYDVKM.

The genes are TRBV28 and TRBJ2-5; 12 bases fit TRBD2. This receptor was obtained from a woman at least 80 years old with COVID-19, enrolled during active disease. The sample comprised peripheral blood. CDR3 protein: CASSLRLAGATQYF. The CDR3 DNA follows: TGTGCCAGCAGTTTACGACTAGCGGGAGCAACCCAGTACTTC.